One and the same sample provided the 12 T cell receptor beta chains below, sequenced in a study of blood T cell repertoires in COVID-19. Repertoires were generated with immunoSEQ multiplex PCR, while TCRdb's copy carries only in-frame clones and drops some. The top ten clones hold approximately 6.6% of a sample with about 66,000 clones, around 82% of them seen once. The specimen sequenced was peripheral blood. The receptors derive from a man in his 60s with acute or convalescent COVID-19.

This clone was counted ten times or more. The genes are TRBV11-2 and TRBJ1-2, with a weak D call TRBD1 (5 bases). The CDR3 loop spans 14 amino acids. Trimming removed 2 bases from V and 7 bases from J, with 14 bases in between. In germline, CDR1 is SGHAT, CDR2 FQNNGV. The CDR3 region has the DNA TGTGCCAGCAGCTTAAACCCAGGGTGGGTTGGCTACACCTTC. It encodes CASSLNPGWVGYTF.

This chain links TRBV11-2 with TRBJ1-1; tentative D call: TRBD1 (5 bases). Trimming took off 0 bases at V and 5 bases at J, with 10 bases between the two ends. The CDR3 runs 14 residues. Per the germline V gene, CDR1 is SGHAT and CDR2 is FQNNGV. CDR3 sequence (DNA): TGTGCCAGCAGCTTAGAAACGCGGGGGACTGAAGCTTTCTTT. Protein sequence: CASSLETRGTEAFF.

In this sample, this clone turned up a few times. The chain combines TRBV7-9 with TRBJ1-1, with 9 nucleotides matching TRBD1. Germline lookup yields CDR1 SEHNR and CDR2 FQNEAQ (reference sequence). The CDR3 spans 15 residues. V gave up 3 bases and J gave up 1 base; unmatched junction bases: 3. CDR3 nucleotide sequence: TGTGCCAGCAGCTTTGCGGGACAGGGGAACACTGAAGCTTTCTTT. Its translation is CASSFAGQGNTEAFF.

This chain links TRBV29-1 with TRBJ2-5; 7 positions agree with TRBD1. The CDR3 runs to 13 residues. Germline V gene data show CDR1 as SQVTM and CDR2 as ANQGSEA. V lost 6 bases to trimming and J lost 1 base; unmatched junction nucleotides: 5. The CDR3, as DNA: TGCAGCGTCCTAGGGGGCAGCCAAGAGACCCAGTACTTC. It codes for CSVLGGSQETQYF.

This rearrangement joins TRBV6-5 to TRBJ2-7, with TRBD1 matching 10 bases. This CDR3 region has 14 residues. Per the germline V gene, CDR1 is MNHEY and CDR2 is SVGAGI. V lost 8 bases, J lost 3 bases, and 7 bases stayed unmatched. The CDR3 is CASSGQGGDYEQYF. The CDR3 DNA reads TGTGCCAGCTCTGGACAGGGGGGGGACTACGAGCAGTACTTC.

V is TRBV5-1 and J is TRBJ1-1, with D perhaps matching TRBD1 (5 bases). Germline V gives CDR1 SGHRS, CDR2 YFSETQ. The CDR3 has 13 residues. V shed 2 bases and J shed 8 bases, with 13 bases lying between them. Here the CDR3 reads CASSLAGQGEAFF. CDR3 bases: TGCGCCAGCAGCTTAGCGGGGCAGGGCGAAGCTTTCTTT.

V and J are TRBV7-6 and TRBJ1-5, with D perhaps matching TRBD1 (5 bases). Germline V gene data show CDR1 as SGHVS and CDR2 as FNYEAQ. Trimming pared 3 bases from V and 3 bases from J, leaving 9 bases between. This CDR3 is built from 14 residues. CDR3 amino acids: CASSLGQPNQPQHF. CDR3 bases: TGTGCCAGCAGCTTGGGGCAGCCCAATCAGCCCCAGCATTTT.

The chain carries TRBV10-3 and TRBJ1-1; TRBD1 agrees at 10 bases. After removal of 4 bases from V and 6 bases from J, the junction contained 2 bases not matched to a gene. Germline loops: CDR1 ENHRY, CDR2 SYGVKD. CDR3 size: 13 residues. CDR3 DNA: TGTGCCATCAGTGTGACAGGGGGCTCTGAAGCTTTCTTT. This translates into CAISVTGGSEAFF.

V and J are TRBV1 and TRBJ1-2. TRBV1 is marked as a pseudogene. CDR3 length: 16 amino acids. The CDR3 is CTSSQDVSGSDCGYTF. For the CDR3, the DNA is TGCACCAGCAGCCAAGATGTGTCGGGGTCTGATTGTGGCTACACCTTC.

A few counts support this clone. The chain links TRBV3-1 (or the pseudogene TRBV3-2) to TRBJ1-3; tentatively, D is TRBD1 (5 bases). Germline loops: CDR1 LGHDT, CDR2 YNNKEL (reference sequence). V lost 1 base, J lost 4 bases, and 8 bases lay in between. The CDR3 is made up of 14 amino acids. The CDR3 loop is CASSQAGIGNTIYF. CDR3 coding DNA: TGTGCCAGCAGCCAAGCAGGGATCGGAAACACCATATATTTT.

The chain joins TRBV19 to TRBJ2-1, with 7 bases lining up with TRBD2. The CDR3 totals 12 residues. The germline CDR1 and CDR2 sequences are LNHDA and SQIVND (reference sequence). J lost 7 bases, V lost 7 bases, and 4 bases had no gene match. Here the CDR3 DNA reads TGTGCCAGTATGGGGGGAGGGAATGAGCAGTTCTTC. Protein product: CASMGGGNEQFF. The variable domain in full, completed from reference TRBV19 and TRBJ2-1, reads DGGITQSPKYLFRKEGQNVTLSCEQNLNHDAMYWYRQDPGQGLRLIYYSQIVNDFQKGDIAEGYSVSREKKESFPLTVTSAQKNPTAFYLCASMGGGNEQFFGPGTRLTVL.

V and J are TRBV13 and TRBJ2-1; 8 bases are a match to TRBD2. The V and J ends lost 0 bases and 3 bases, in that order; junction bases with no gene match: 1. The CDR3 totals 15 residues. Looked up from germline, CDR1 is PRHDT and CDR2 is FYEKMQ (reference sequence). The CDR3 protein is CASSLGTSVYNEQFF. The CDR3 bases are TGTGCCAGCAGCTTAGGGACTAGCGTCTACAATGAGCAGTTCTTC.